This passage covers 5 T cell receptor beta chains from one sample sequenced in a study of blood T cell repertoires in COVID-19. The data were produced by immunoSEQ multiplex PCR, yet TCRdb's version contains in-frame clones alone and is incomplete. The data hold 150,000 to 200,000 clones, with over 85% observed a single time. Sample: peripheral blood. These receptors were taken from a woman aged 55-69 years with COVID-19, enrolled during active disease.

The chain recombines TRBV7-3 with TRBJ1-4; maybe TRBD1 (5 bases). This CDR3 has 18 residues. CDR1 and CDR2 from the germline V gene are SGHTA and FQGTGA. The V gene lost 5 bases and the J gene lost 4 bases, with 23 bases spanning the gap. This CDR3 reads CASSPSKTADRDNEKLFF. The CDR3 coding sequence is TGTGCCAGCAGCCCATCCAAAACGGCTGACAGAGATAATGAAAAACTGTTTTTT.

The gene calls are TRBV5-1 and TRBJ1-2, with D tentatively TRBD1 (6 bases). Germline CDR1 is SGHRS and CDR2 is YFSETQ. Trimming pared 4 bases from V and 3 bases from J, leaving 16 bases between. The CDR3 covers 15 residues. Written as DNA, the CDR3 is TGCGCCAGCAGCCCCCTGACAGGTCCTTACTATGGCTACACCTTC. It yields the protein CASSPLTGPYYGYTF.

This chain links TRBV7-3 with TRBJ1-2, with D unresolved. This CDR3 region has 13 residues. Germline V gene data show CDR1 as SGHTA and CDR2 as FQGTGA. The germline V and J ends were trimmed by 5 bases and 8 bases, with 15 bases remaining between them. Written as DNA, the CDR3 is TGTGCCAGCAGCGCACGCCCTACAGACGGCTACACCTTC. Translating gives CASSARPTDGYTF.

This clone was observed a handful of times. The V gene is TRBV10-3, the J gene TRBJ2-2, with TRBD1 identical over 7 bases. CDR3 length: 14 residues. CDR1 is ENHRY and CDR2 is SYGVKD in the germline V gene. V shed 7 bases and J 3 bases; nucleotides not matched to a gene: 5. The CDR3 DNA is TGTGCCATCAAGCGACAGGGCGACACCGGGGAGCTGTTTTTT. This codes for CAIKRQGDTGELFF.

The CDR3 coding sequence is TGTGCCAGCAGCTTAGGGCGGAACTCCTACGAGCAGTACTTC. Translation gives CASSLGRNSYEQYF. The chain has TRBV11-1 and TRBJ2-7; D gene ambiguous. Germline lookup yields CDR1 SGHAT and CDR2 FQDESV (reference sequence). The ends were cut back, 1 base at V and 0 bases at J, with 7 bases in the middle. The CDR3 consists of 14 residues. Looking up the rest from reference TRBV11-1 and TRBJ2-7 gives the full variable domain: EAEVAQSPRYKITEKSQAVAFWCDPISGHATLYWYRQILGQGPELLVQFQDESVVDDSQLPKDRFSAERLKGVDSTLKIQPAELGDSAMYLCASSLGRNSYEQYFGPGTRLTVT.